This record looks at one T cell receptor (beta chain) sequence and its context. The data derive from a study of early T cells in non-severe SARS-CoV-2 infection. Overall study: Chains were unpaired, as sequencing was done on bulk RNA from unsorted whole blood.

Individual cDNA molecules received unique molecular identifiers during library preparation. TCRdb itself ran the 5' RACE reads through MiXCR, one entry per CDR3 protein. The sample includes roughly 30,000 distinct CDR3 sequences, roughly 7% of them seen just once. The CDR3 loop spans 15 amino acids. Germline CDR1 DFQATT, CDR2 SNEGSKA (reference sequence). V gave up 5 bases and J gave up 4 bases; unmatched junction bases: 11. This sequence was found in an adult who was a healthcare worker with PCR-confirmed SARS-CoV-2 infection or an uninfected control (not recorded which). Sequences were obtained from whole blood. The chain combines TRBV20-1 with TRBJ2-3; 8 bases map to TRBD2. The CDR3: CSARALSGSADTQYF. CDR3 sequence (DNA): TGCAGTGCTCGGGCTTTAAGCGGGAGCGCAGATACGCAGTATTTT.